This T cell receptor beta chain is from a study of CD8+ T cells in alopecia areata. About the study: The protocol delivered tofacitinib for 6 to 18 months, then withdrew it for 6 months.

Sequencing templates came from extracted RNA that was reverse transcribed into cDNA. Sequencing used immunoSEQ multiplex PCR; TCRdb keeps in-frame clones, though not all of them. The sample lists about 210,000 clones; more than 45% were seen once. Study results and caveats: Higher clonality than in normal scalp was seen in lesional scalp, especially alopecia totalis/universalis.

Documented treatment: oral pan-JAK inhibitor, 5-10 mg twice daily. In this sample, this clone turned up a few times. Its antigen is undetermined. Material: CD4+ T cells sorted from blood, obtained at week 4, from a patient treated with tofacitinib. The receptor was isolated from a human donor with alopecia areata.

DNA for the CDR3: TGTGCCAGCAGCACTAGGGGGGAGGTGGATGAAAAACTGTTTTTT. This codes for CASSTRGEVDEKLFF. The V gene is TRBV9, the J gene TRBJ1-4; the D gene is possibly TRBD1 (6 bases). The germline V gene has CDR1 SGDLS and CDR2 YYNGEE. Trimming took 4 bases from V and 6 from J, leaving 16 bases between them. The CDR3 is 15 residues long. The complete variable domain, with remaining parts taken from reference TRBV9 and TRBJ1-4, reads DSGVTQTPKHLITATGQRVTLRCSPRSGDLSVYWYQQSLDQGLQFLIQYYNGEERAKGNILERFSAQQFPDLHSELNLSSLELGDSALYFCASSTRGEVDEKLFFGSGTQLSVL.